Shown below are 9 T cell receptor beta chains from a single sample sequenced in a study of blood T cells in healthy people across ages. A sample-barcoded 5' primer and a J-beta primer mix were used in a second PCR of roughly 7 to 11 cycles. Each CDR3 protein is one row after TCRdb ran MiXCR on the 5' RACE reads. The sample yields some 1.4 million distinct CDR3 sequences, about 40% seen once. The sequenced material came from blood. These receptors came from a woman younger than 30 in good health.

This clonotype was recorded a few times. This rearrangement joins TRBV5-5 to TRBJ2-4; the D call may be TRBD1 or TRBD2 (5 bases each). The J call may be faulty, since TRBJ2-5 better matches the DNA end. The CDR3 length is 15 residues. Germline V gene data show CDR1 as SGHKS and CDR2 as YYEKEE (reference sequence). The CDR3 sequence: CASSLGGTDSVTQYF. CDR3 DNA sequence: TGTGCCAGCAGCTTGGGGGGGACGGACTCCGTGACCCAGTACTTC.

The rearrangement links TRBV7-9 to TRBJ1-5, with a weak D call TRBD1 (6 bases). V was pared by 5 bases and J by 0 bases, with 14 bases between. CDR3 length: 16 amino acids. Germline-derived CDR1 and CDR2 are SEHNR and FQNEAQ (reference sequence). The DNA of the CDR3 is TGTGCCAGCAGCCTGACAGGTACCTTTAGCAATCAGCCCCAGCATTTT. It yields the protein CASSLTGTFSNQPQHF.

The chain employs TRBV6-2 or TRBV6-3 and TRBJ2-1; D perhaps matches TRBD2 (5 bases). The CDR3 is made up of 16 amino acids. The V end was cut by 5 bases, the J end by 0 bases, with 14 bases between. Germline lookup yields CDR1 MNHEY and CDR2 SVGEGT. As DNA, the CDR3 is TGTGCCAGCAGTCAAACCGGGGAGAGCTCCTACAATGAGCAGTTCTTC. Protein product: CASSQTGESSYNEQFF.

This clonotype turned up a few times. The V call is TRBV2, the J call TRBJ2-1; TRBD2 matches at 9 bases. Germline CDR1 SNHLY, CDR2 FYNNEI. The CDR3 extends over 14 amino acids. With 6 bases clipped from V and 15 bases from J, the junction kept 15 bases outside the gene matches. The CDR3 region is CASRAASGTQTPFF. The CDR3 nucleotides are TGTGCCAGCAGAGCGGCTAGCGGGACCCAAACCCCGTTCTTC.

This chain joins TRBV10-3 and TRBJ2-1; no firm D call. Germline V gene lookup returns CDR1 ENHRY and CDR2 SYGVKD. This CDR3 comprises 11 residues. Trimming removed 6 bases from V and 5 bases from J, with 5 bases in between. As DNA, the CDR3 is TGTGCCATCAGACTGAACAATGAGCAGTTCTTC. Translated, it gives CAIRLNNEQFF.

The rearrangement links TRBV9 to TRBJ2-1; TRBD2 matches 10 bases. The CDR3 runs to 16 residues. V was clipped by 3 bases and J by 0 bases; unmatched bases: 3. Germline V gene data show CDR1 as SGDLS and CDR2 as YYNGEE. Written as DNA, the CDR3 is TGTGCCAGCAGCGGGGGACTAGCGAGCTCCTACAATGAGCAGTTCTTC. Protein product: CASSGGLASSYNEQFF.

As regards this clonotype: A clone one base away is much larger, so this may be a read error. The rearrangement joins TRBV7-6 to TRBJ2-1, with a tentative D call TRBD2 (5 bases). Germline CDR1 reads SGHVS; CDR2 reads FNYEAQ. Trimming took 2 bases from V and 10 from J, leaving 27 bases between them. The CDR3 sequence is 18 residues long. CDR3 in amino acids: CASSLPSSGLGVPYEQFF. The CDR3 bases are TGTGCCAGCAGCTTACCGTCCAGTGGCCTGGGAGTTCCCTACGAGCAGTTCTTC.

The V and J genes are TRBV9 and TRBJ2-3; 10 positions agree with TRBD2. Germline loops: CDR1 SGDLS, CDR2 YYNGEE. The CDR3 length is 15 residues. The V gene end was trimmed by 2 bases and the J gene end by 3 bases; junction bases not matched to a gene: 3. CDR3 sequence (DNA): TGTGCCAGCAGCGTGGGGACTAGCGAAACAGATACGCAGTATTTT. This sequence encodes CASSVGTSETDTQYF.

Note on this clonotype: The junction departs from the called germline gene at one end, perhaps through a read error. The gene calls are TRBV6-5 and TRBJ2-1, with TRBD1 as a possible D gene (6 bases). The CDR3 totals 15 residues. Germline V CDR1 and CDR2: MNHEY, SVGAGI. CDR3 residues: CAGSQGTPSYNEQFF. The CDR3, as DNA: TGTGCCGGCAGTCAGGGGACACCTTCCTACAATGAGCAGTTCTTC.